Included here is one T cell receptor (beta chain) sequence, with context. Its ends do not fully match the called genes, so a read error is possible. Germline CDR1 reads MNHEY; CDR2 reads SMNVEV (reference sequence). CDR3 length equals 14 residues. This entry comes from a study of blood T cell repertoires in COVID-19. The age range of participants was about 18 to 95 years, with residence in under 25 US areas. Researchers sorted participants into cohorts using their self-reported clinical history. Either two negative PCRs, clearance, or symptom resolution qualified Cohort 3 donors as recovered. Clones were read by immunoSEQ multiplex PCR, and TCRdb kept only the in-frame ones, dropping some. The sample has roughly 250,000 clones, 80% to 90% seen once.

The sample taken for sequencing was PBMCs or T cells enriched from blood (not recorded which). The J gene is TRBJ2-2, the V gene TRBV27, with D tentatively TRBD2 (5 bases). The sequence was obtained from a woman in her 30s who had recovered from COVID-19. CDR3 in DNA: TGTGCCAGCAGTCGGCGTTTGAACACCGGGGAACTGTTTTTT. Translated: CASSRRLNTGELFF.